This T cell receptor (beta chain) is drawn from a study of graft-versus-host responses after intestinal transplantation. Profiled with immunoSEQ multiplex PCR; TCRdb holds only in-frame clones, not every one. Of around 26,000 clones in the sample, around 94% are singletons; the top ten hold roughly 0.54%. Germline trimming cut 4 bases from V and 5 bases from J; bases unmatched to any gene: 19. Per the germline V gene, CDR1 is LNHDA and CDR2 is SQIVND (reference sequence). The CDR3 is 19 amino acids. The chain joins TRBV19 to TRBJ1-2, with 10 bases fitting TRBD1. The source is a human patient who received an intestinal transplant, so some T cells may come from the graft donor. The sequencing used PBMCs, collected 156 days after intestinal transplant. The CDR3 reads CASSTLMTRQGARGYGYTF. The CDR3 coding sequence is TGTGCCAGTAGTACGCTTATGACCCGACAGGGGGCGCGAGGATATGGCTACACCTTC.